This T cell receptor (beta chain) was profiled in a study of control samples from healthy donors and cancer patients. The germline V and J ends were trimmed by 5 bases and 7 bases, with 17 bases remaining between them. CDR3 size: 14 residues. Germline V CDR1 and CDR2: SGHAT, FQDESV (reference sequence). Some clones are missing from TCRdb's copy, which holds only in-frame ones; the method was immunoSEQ multiplex PCR. The repertoire holds some 70,000 clones, with 83% as singletons. The chain combines TRBV11-1 with TRBJ2-5; D not certain. The source material was blood. The origin of this receptor is a man in his fifties or sixties in good health. CDR3 DNA sequence: TGTGCCAGCAGCACGGTTTTAGCCGGCGGGACCCAGTACTTC. Translation gives CASSTVLAGGTQYF.